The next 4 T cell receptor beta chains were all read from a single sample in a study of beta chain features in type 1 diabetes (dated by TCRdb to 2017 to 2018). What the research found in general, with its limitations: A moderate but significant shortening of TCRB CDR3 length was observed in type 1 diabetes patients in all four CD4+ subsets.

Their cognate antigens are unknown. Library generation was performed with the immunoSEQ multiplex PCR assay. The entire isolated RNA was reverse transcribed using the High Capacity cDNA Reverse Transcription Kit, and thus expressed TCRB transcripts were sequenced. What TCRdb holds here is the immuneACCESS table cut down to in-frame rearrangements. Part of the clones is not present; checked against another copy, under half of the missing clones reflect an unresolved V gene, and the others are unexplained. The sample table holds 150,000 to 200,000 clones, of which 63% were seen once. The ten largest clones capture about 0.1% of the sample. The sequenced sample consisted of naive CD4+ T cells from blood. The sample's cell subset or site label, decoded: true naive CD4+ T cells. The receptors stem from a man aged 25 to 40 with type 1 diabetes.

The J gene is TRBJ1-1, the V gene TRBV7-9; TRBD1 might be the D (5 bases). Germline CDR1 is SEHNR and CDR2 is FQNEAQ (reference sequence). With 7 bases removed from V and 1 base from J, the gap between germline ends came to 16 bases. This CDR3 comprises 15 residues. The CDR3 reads CASNVWRDGNTEAFF. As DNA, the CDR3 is TGTGCCAGCAACGTTTGGCGGGACGGGAACACTGAAGCTTTCTTT.

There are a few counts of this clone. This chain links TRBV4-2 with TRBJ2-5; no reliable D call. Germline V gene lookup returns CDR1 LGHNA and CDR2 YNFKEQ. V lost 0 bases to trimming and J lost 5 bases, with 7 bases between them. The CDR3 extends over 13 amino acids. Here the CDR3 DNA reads TGTGCCAGCAGCCAAGATCATCCGGAGACCCAGTACTTC. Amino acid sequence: CASSQDHPETQYF.

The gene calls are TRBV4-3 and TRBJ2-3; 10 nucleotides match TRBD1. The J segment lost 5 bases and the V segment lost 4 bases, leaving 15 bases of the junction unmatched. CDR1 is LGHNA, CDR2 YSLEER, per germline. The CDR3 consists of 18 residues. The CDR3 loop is CASSRVISGTGERDTQYF. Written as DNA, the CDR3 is TGCGCCAGCAGCCGAGTTATATCCGGGACAGGGGAGAGAGATACGCAGTATTTT.

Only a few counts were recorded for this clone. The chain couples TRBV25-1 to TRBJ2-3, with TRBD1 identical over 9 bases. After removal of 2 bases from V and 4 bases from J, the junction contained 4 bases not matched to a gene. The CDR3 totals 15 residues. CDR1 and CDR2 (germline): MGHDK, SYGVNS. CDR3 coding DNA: TGTGCCAGCAGTGAAATAGGGACAGGGCCAGATACGCAGTATTTT. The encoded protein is CASSEIGTGPDTQYF.